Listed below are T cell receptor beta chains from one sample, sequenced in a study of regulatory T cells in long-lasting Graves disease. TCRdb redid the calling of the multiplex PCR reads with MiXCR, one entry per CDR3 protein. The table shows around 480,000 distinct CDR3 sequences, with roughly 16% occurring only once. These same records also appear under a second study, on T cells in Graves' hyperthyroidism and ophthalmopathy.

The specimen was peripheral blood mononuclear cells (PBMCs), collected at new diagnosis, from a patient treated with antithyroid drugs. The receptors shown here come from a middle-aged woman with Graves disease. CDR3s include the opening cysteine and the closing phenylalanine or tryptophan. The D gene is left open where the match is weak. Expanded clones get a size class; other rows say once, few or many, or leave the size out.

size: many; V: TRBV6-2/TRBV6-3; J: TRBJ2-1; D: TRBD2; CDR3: CASSLDERGARFGEQFF; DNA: TGTGCCAGCAGTTTAGATGAGCGGGGGGCCCGGTTTGGTGAGCAGTTCTTC
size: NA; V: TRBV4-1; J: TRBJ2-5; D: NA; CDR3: CASSQDQPAQETQYF; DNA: TGCGCCAGCAGCCAAGATCAGCCGGCTCAAGAGACCCAGTACTTC
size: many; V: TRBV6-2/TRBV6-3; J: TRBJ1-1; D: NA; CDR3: CASSYRPYSPNTEAFF; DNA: TGTGCCAGCAGTTACCGCCCCTACAGCCCGAACACTGAAGCTTTCTTT
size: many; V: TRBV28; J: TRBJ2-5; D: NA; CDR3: CASSFTLEGSAETQYF; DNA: TGTGCCAGCAGTTTTACTCTGGAGGGCAGCGCAGAGACCCAGTACTTC
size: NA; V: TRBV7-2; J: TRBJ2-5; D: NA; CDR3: CASSSDLKTQYF; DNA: TGTGCCAGCAGCTCCGACTTAAAGACCCAGTACTTC
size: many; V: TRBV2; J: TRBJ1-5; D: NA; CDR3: CASREYRVGGQPQHF; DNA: TGTGCCAGCAGGGAATACAGGGTAGGCGGCCAGCCCCAGCATTTT
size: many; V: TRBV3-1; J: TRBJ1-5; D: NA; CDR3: CASSQRWTVGGQPQHF; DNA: TGTGCCAGCAGCCAAAGGTGGACAGTGGGGGGTCAGCCCCAGCATTTT
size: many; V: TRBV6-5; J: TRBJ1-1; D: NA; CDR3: CASSYTSWDTEAFF; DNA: TGTGCCAGCAGTTACACCTCGTGGGACACTGAAGCTTTCTTT
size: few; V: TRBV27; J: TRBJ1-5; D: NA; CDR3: CASSSLTWTARNQPQHF; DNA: TGTGCCAGCAGTTCCCTGACCTGGACAGCCCGGAATCAGCCCCAGCATTTT
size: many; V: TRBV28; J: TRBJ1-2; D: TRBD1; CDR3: CASSRQGVGYTF; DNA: TGTGCCAGCAGTCGACAGGGGGTCGGCTACACCTTC
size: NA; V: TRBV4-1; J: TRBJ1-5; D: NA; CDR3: CASSQDVGGGKPQHF; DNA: TGCGCCAGCAGCCAAGATGTGGGGGGCGGGAAGCCCCAGCATTTT
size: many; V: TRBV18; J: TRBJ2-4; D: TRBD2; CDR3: CASSQRGGQKNIQYF; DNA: TGTGCCAGCTCACAGCGGGGGGGCCAGAAAAACATTCAGTACTTC
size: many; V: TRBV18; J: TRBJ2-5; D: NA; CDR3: CASSPRMGETQYF; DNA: TGTGCCAGCTCACCACGGATGGGTGAGACCCAGTACTTC
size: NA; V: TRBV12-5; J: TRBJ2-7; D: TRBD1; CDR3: CASGCPQGQGSQDEQYF; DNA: TGTGCTAGTGGTTGCCCCCAAGGACAGGGGTCGCAGGACGAGCAGTACTTC
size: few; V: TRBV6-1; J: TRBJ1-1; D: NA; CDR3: CASYFYRDTEAFF; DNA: TGTGCCAGTTACTTCTACAGGGACACTGAAGCTTTCTTT
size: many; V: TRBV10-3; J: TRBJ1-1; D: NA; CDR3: CAITGNTGTEAFF; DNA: TGTGCCATCACAGGGAACACGGGCACTGAAGCTTTCTTT
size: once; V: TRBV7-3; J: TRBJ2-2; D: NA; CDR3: CASSSNAGANTGELFF; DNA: TGTGCCAGCAGCTCAAATGCGGGGGCCAACACCGGGGAGCTGTTTTTT
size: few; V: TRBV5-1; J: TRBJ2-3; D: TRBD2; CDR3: CASSLPLAGGSKDTQYF; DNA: TGCGCCAGCAGCCTCCCTTTAGCGGGGGGGAGCAAAGATACGCAGTATTTT
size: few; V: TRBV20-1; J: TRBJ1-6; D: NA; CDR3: CSAGGNSPLHF; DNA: TGCAGTGCAGGGGGAAATTCACCCCTCCACTTT
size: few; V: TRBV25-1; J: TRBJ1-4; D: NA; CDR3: CASRECPTNEKLFF; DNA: TGTGCCAGCAGGGAGTGCCCGACAAATGAAAAACTGTTTTTT
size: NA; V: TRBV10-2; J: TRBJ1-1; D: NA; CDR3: CASAQATGGTEAFF; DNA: TGCGCCAGCGCTCAGGCGACAGGAGGCACTGAAGCTTTCTTT
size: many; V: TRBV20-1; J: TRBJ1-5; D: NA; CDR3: CSARQGSLSQPQHF; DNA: TGCAGTGCTAGACAGGGATCCCTTTCTCAGCCCCAGCATTTT
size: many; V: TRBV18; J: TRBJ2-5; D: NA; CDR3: CASSPPGFETQYF; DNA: TGTGCCAGCTCACCACCAGGGTTCGAGACCCAGTACTTC